This T cell receptor (beta chain) stems from a study of CD8 T cells in Susac syndrome. Peripheral blood CD8+ and CD4+ T cells were profiled by TCR beta sequencing. This CDR3 comprises 15 residues. V gave up 5 bases and J gave up 7 bases, with 17 bases separating them. Germline CDR1 is SEHNR and CDR2 is FQNEAQ (reference sequence). Reverse transcription of 0.5 to 1 ug RNA was carried out with random hexamers. In TCRdb, the immunoSEQ multiplex PCR reads were re-called with MiXCR into one record per CDR3 protein. The data contain 250,000 to 300,000 distinct CDR3 sequences, about nine tenths of them seen just once; the ten biggest clones take up approximately 0.2%.

The sequence was collected from a human donor with multiple sclerosis. Sequencing was carried out using CD8+ T cells from PBMCs. The rearrangement uses TRBV7-9 and TRBJ1-4, with D tentatively TRBD1 (5 bases). The CDR3 region is CASSPRVGAGEKLFF. As DNA, the CDR3 is TGTGCCAGCAGCCCCCGAGTAGGGGCGGGTGAAAAACTGTTTTTT.